Shown below are 20 T cell receptor beta chains from a single sample sequenced in a study of cytomegalovirus exposure and HLA in healthy donors. The PCR employed 60 Vbeta primers together with 13 Jbeta primers. Assay: immunoSEQ multiplex PCR; the TCRdb copy retains only in-frame clones and omits some. The sample includes 35,000 to 40,000 clones, approximately 91% of them seen just once. Sequencing input: PBMCs. All receptors come from a woman aged 18-35 years in good health and CMV-seronegative.

This clone showed up just once. The V and J genes are TRBV6-6 and TRBJ2-5, with D perhaps matching TRBD1 (7 bases). This CDR3 spans 14 amino acids. Trimming shortened V by 8 bases and J by 8 bases, and 21 bases separated the two germline ends. Germline lookup yields CDR1 MNHNY and CDR2 SVGAGI (reference sequence). CDR3 DNA sequence: TGTGCCAGCCAAGGAGGGGGCACCGGGGTAACCCAGTACTTC. Its translation is CASQGGGTGVTQYF.

The rearrangement joins TRBV6-5 to TRBJ1-3; tentatively, D is TRBD1 (6 bases). The CDR3 totals 15 residues. With 6 bases removed from V and 0 bases from J, the gap between germline ends came to 12 bases. Germline V lookup: CDR1 MNHEY, CDR2 SVGAGI. The CDR3 sequence: CASSRQAYSGNTIYF. CDR3 in DNA: TGTGCCAGCAGCAGACAGGCTTACTCTGGAAACACCATATATTTT.

This chain links TRBV5-4 with TRBJ1-3, with D possibly being TRBD1 (6 bases). The CDR3 spans 13 residues. Germline CDR1 and CDR2: SGHNT and YYREEE (reference sequence). The V end was cut by 4 bases, the J end by 4 bases, with 9 bases between. CDR3 residues: CASSQTGGNTIYF. In DNA form, the CDR3 reads TGTGCCAGCAGCCAGACAGGCGGAAACACCATATATTTT.

The CDR3 sequence: CASSLGVRNEQFF. The CDR3 DNA reads TGTGCCAGCAGCCTCGGGGTCCGCAATGAGCAGTTCTTC. This chain links TRBV14 with TRBJ2-1; the D gene is possibly TRBD2 (5 bases). CDR1 is SGHDN, CDR2 FVKESK, per germline. The CDR3 has 13 amino acids. V was trimmed by 4 bases and J by 6 bases, leaving 10 bases between them. Together with reference TRBV14 and TRBJ2-1, the CDR3 gives the full variable domain: EAGVTQFPSHSVIEKGQTVTLRCDPISGHDNLYWYRRVMGKEIKFLLHFVKESKQDESGMPNNRFLAERTGGTYSTLKVQPAELEDSGVYFCASSLGVRNEQFFGPGTRLTVL.

The rearrangement links TRBV5-1 to TRBJ2-7; 9 nucleotides match TRBD1. V lost 1 base and J lost 2; bases outside the gene matches: 7. This CDR3 is built from 16 residues. Germline V CDR1 and CDR2: SGHRS, YFSETQ. CDR3 bases: TGCGCCAGCAGCTTGAGTTTGGGACAGGGCGCCTACGAGCAGTACTTC. Translating it yields CASSLSLGQGAYEQYF.

CDR3 DNA sequence: TGTGCCAGCAGCAGGACAGGGGATGGCGTCCTGACTTTC. Encoded protein: CASSRTGDGVLTF. This chain connects TRBV11-2 to TRBJ2-6; 9 bases are shared with TRBD1. Germline assignment: CDR1 SGHAT and CDR2 FQNNGV. Germline trimming cut 5 bases from V and 12 bases from J; bases unmatched to any gene: 5. The CDR3 runs to 13 residues.

V gene TRBV13 combines with J gene TRBJ2-5; D is ambiguous. The germline V gene has CDR1 PRHDT and CDR2 FYEKMQ (reference sequence). The V and J ends lost 8 bases and 5 bases respectively, with 12 bases between them. This CDR3 region has 12 residues. CDR3 in DNA: TGTGCCAGCGGCGGCGTAGATGAGACCCAGTACTTC. This translates into CASGGVDETQYF.

This sequence joins TRBV2 and TRBJ2-3; 8 bases are a match to TRBD2. V trimming: 8 bases; J trimming: 13 bases; junction bases outside the gene matches: 5. This CDR3 contains 10 residues. CDR1 and CDR2 from the germline V gene are SNHLY and FYNNEI. CDR3 in amino acids: CASDKLAEYF. CDR3 sequence (DNA): TGTGCCAGCGACAAACTAGCGGAGTATTTT.

This sequence joins TRBV9 and TRBJ2-1; a weak D match, TRBD2 (5 bases). Trimming removed 4 bases from V and 0 bases from J, with 11 bases in between. The CDR3 length is 15 residues. Germline assignment: CDR1 SGDLS and CDR2 YYNGEE. CDR3 in DNA: TGTGCCAGCAGCCCCGGGATAAGCTCCTACAATGAGCAGTTCTTC. Translating it yields CASSPGISSYNEQFF. Full variable domain (outside the CDR3, taken from reference TRBV9 and TRBJ2-1): DSGVTQTPKHLITATGQRVTLRCSPRSGDLSVYWYQQSLDQGLQFLIQYYNGEERAKGNILERFSAQQFPDLHSELNLSSLELGDSALYFCASSPGISSYNEQFFGPGTRLTVL.

The V and J genes are TRBV30 and TRBJ2-3, with unresolved D. V gave up 4 bases and J gave up 14 bases, with 22 bases separating them. Germline values: CDR1 GTSNPN, CDR2 SVGIG (reference sequence). The CDR3 length is 13 residues. CDR3 loop: CAWTSAGLNPPYF. For the CDR3, the DNA is TGTGCCTGGACTTCGGCAGGTCTCAACCCCCCGTATTTT.

In DNA, the CDR3 is TGTGCCAGCAGTTTATGGAACGGGAGCTCCTACGAGCAGTACTTC. The encoded protein is CASSLWNGSSYEQYF. The chain combines TRBV27 with TRBJ2-7; D is possibly TRBD2 (6 bases). V shed 1 base and J shed 0 bases, with 10 bases lying between them. CDR1 is MNHEY, CDR2 SMNVEV, per germline (reference sequence). The CDR3 is made up of 15 amino acids.

The chain recombines TRBV5-1 with TRBJ2-7; 7 positions agree with TRBD1. The CDR3 covers 14 residues. V gave up 4 bases and J gave up 6 bases; unmatched junction bases: 10. CDR1 and CDR2 (germline): SGHRS, YFSETQ. CDR3 nucleotide sequence: TGCGCCAGCAGCCTCGGACAGGTTAGTTCCGAGCAGTACTTC. This gives the protein CASSLGQVSSEQYF.

The table lists this clone with a few counts. A read error may account for a junction end that differs from germline. The chain has TRBV7-9 and TRBJ2-7; 7 bases agree with TRBD1. CDR1 SEHNR and CDR2 FQNEAQ come from the germline V gene (reference sequence). The CDR3 has 16 amino acids. The CDR3 loop is CSSSSDRESMGHEQYF. The CDR3 region has the DNA TGTTCCAGCAGCTCCGACAGGGAAAGTATGGGCCACGAGCAGTACTTC. The complete variable domain, with remaining parts taken from reference TRBV7-9 and TRBJ2-7, reads DTGVSQNPRHKITKRGQNVTFRCDPISEHNRLYWYRQTLGQGPEFLTYFQNEAQLEKSRLLSDRFSAERPKGSFSTLEIQRTEQGDSAMYLCSSSSDRESMGHEQYFGPGTRLTVT.

J is TRBJ2-1 and V is TRBV7-2; 11 positions agree with TRBD2. J gave up 10 bases and V 5 bases, and 13 bases lay outside the gene matches. This CDR3 spans 16 amino acids. Germline V CDR1 and CDR2: SGHTA, FQGNSA. This CDR3 is CASSPKGTSGPTEQFF. In nucleotides, the CDR3 is TGTGCCAGCAGCCCTAAAGGGACTAGCGGTCCCACCGAGCAGTTCTTC.

The rearrangement joins TRBV9 to TRBJ1-2; D is uncertain. Trimming took 3 bases from V and 6 from J, leaving 15 bases between them. The CDR3 loop spans 14 amino acids. The V gene's germline CDR1 is SGDLS and CDR2 YYNGEE. CDR3 region: CASSARVTPDGYTF. The CDR3 nucleotides are TGTGCCAGCAGCGCCCGTGTGACTCCCGATGGCTACACCTTC.

The V gene is TRBV30, the J gene TRBJ1-2; a weak D match, TRBD1 (6 bases). V was pared by 5 bases and J by 8 bases, with 15 bases between. This CDR3 contains 12 residues. The germline V gene has CDR1 GTSNPN and CDR2 SVGIG (reference sequence). The CDR3 DNA follows: TGTGCCTGGCGCCATCCCAGGGGCGGCTACACCTTC. It specifies CAWRHPRGGYTF.

The V call is TRBV30, the J call TRBJ1-1, with 7 bases identical to TRBD1. The CDR3 totals 15 residues. V lost 0 bases and J lost 3; bases outside the gene matches: 7. CDR1 and CDR2 from the germline V gene are GTSNPN and SVGIG (reference sequence). The CDR3 DNA reads as TGTGCCTGGAGTGTAGTACCAGGGGGAGACACTGAAGCTTTCTTT. Translating gives CAWSVVPGGDTEAFF.

The J gene is TRBJ2-7, the V gene TRBV18; 10 bases agree with TRBD1. The J segment lost 1 base and the V segment lost 3 bases, leaving 3 bases of the junction unmatched. This CDR3 region has 15 residues. Germline CDR1 reads KGHSH; CDR2 reads LQKENI. DNA of the CDR3: TGTGCCAGCTCACCCCGACAGGGGGCTTCCTACGAGCAGTACTTC. Protein sequence: CASSPRQGASYEQYF.

The chain joins TRBV4-1 to TRBJ2-7; 9 bases align to TRBD1. Germline V lookup: CDR1 MGHRA, CDR2 YSYEKL. The CDR3 has 15 amino acids. V lost 0 bases, J lost 3 bases, and 3 bases stayed unmatched. This CDR3 reads CASSQETGGNYEQYF. CDR3 bases: TGCGCCAGCAGCCAAGAGACAGGGGGGAACTACGAGCAGTACTTC.

The chain has TRBV6-5 and TRBJ2-7; 9 nucleotides match TRBD2. Losses at the gene ends were 6 bases for V and 5 bases for J; bases not matched to a gene: 5. The CDR3 is 13 amino acids. Germline V lookup: CDR1 MNHEY, CDR2 SVGAGI. The CDR3 region is CASRPVAGDEQYF. CDR3 sequence (DNA): TGTGCCAGCAGGCCCGTAGCGGGAGACGAGCAGTACTTC.